These T cell receptor beta chains were read from a single sample in a study of blood T cells in healthy people across ages. TCRdb re-derived calls from the 5' RACE reads in MiXCR, one entry per CDR3 protein. The table lists approximately 810,000 distinct CDR3 sequences, around 26% of them singletons. Material for sequencing was blood. The receptors were sampled from an elderly woman in good health. The CDR3 runs from the conserved cysteine through the conserved F or W. A D gene is named only where the DNA matches it firmly. Rows give clone size only sometimes, using once, few, many, or a class for an expanded clone.

abundance,v_gene,len,j_gene,d_gene,CDR3nt,CDR3aa
NA,TRBV5-5,15,TRBJ1-2,NA,TGTGCCAGCAGCTTCGGTCAGGGGTTTCGCTATGGCTACACCTTC,CASSFGQGFRYGYTF
NA,TRBV29-1,14,TRBJ2-2,NA,TGCAGCGCCATCGGGACATTTAACGCCGGGGAGCTGTTTTTT,CSAIGTFNAGELFF
few,TRBV5-1,16,TRBJ2-1,TRBD1,TGCGCCAGCAGCTTGGATAGGGGGCAAATCTACAATGAGCAGTTCTTC,CASSLDRGQIYNEQFF
few,TRBV27,14,TRBJ1-5,TRBD1,TGTGCCAGCAGTAATGCAGGGGGGAGTCAGCCCCAGCATTTT,CASSNAGGSQPQHF
NA,TRBV5-1,12,TRBJ1-2,NA,TGCGCCAGCAGCTTGCGTGCGGATGGCTACACCTTC,CASSLRADGYTF
many,TRBV27,16,TRBJ1-6,NA,TGTGCCAGCAGACTCCTCCCTAGCTCCTATAATTCACCCCTCCACTTT,CASRLLPSSYNSPLHF
many,TRBV7-9,17,TRBJ2-1,TRBD2,TGTGCCAGCAAGGGAGGGACGGGGGTATTCTCCTACAATGAGCAGTTCTTC,CASKGGTGVFSYNEQFF
NA,TRBV12-3/TRBV12-4,11,TRBJ1-2,NA,TGTACCAGCAGTTCACAGGGTGGCTACACCTTC,CTSSSQGGYTF
many,TRBV6-1,15,TRBJ2-7,NA,TGTGCCAGCAGTGAAGGGGGGGGGCTCTTCTACGAGCAGTACTTC,CASSEGGGLFYEQYF
many,TRBV7-8,15,TRBJ2-7,NA,TGTGCCAGCAGCCACTACCCAAACGGAGCCTACGAGCAGTACTTC,CASSHYPNGAYEQYF
many,TRBV30,14,TRBJ2-1,NA,TGTGCCTGGAGTAGAGGGGACTCCTACAATGAGCAGTTCTTC,CAWSRGDSYNEQFF
many,TRBV27,13,TRBJ2-3,NA,TGTGCCAGCAGTTTCCGGGCTGGAGATACGCAGTATTTT,CASSFRAGDTQYF
NA,TRBV2,16,TRBJ1-2,NA,TGTGCCAGCAGTGAAGCGAGGCCGGGGGGCCGCTATGGCTACACCTTC,CASSEARPGGRYGYTF
NA,TRBV18,16,TRBJ2-6,NA,TGTGCCAGCTCACCCCTTGGACGTCCTGGGGCCAACATCCTGACTTTC,CASSPLGRPGANILTF
many,TRBV30,15,TRBJ2-1,TRBD1,TGTGCCTGGAGTGTTGGACAGGGGGTCGGTAATGAGCAGTTCTTC,CAWSVGQGVGNEQFF
many,TRBV7-2,14,TRBJ1-2,NA,TGCGCCAGCAGCCAAGATCGAGGGAGCTATGGCTACACCTTC,CASSQDRGSYGYTF
NA,TRBV7-9,15,TRBJ2-1,NA,TGTGCCATCAGTGTTGGGGGGGGCCCCTACAATGAGCAGTTCTTC,CAISVGGGPYNEQFF
many,TRBV6-2/TRBV6-3,19,TRBJ2-3,TRBD2,TGTGCCAGCAGTTACCCCACCGGACTAGCGGGGCCCAGCACAGATACGCAGTATTTT,CASSYPTGLAGPSTDTQYF
many,TRBV7-2,14,TRBJ2-1,TRBD2,TGTGCCAGCAGCTTAGGGGCGACTAGCGGTGAGCAGTTCTTC,CASSLGATSGEQFF
NA,TRBV19,16,TRBJ1-3,NA,TGTGCCAGTAGTCCCCAGGAGCAGGGCGGCGGAAACACCATATATTTT,CASSPQEQGGGNTIYF
NA,TRBV19,17,TRBJ2-7,TRBD1,TGTGCCAGTAGCCATTTCTCGGGTCCGGGACAGGGTGGCGAGCAGTACTTC,CASSHFSGPGQGGEQYF
few,TRBV6-2/TRBV6-3,14,TRBJ1-2,TRBD1,TGTGCCAGCCAATCCGGGACAGGGGTACATGGCTACACCTTC,CASQSGTGVHGYTF
NA,TRBV10-3,12,TRBJ1-2,NA,TGTGCCATCAGTGATATGAGCGGTGGCTACACCTTC,CAISDMSGGYTF
NA,TRBV7-8,14,TRBJ2-7,NA,TGTGCCAGCAGCTTATCGGGGTCCTTTAGCGAGCAGTACTTC,CASSLSGSFSEQYF
many,TRBV3-1,13,TRBJ2-1,NA,TGTGCCAGCAGCCTGTTTGAGGGGAATGAGCAGTTCTTC,CASSLFEGNEQFF
many,TRBV13,15,TRBJ2-1,NA,TGTGCCAGCAAGAAAGCGTTACCGGCCAGGAATGAGCAGTTCTTC,CASKKALPARNEQFF
many,TRBV2,12,TRBJ2-5,TRBD1,TGTGCCAGCAGTGGAACAGGGGGGACCCAGTACTTC,CASSGTGGTQYF
NA,TRBV4-3,17,TRBJ1-4,NA,TGCGCCAGCAGCCAAGATCTTAACACGGGGGCAAGGGAAAAACTGTTTTTT,CASSQDLNTGAREKLFF
few,TRBV7-2,15,TRBJ1-2,NA,TGTGCCAGCAGCGCGCGAGCGGCACTACGGGATGGCTGCACCTTC,CASSARAALRDGCTF
NA,TRBV2,15,TRBJ1-3,NA,TGTGCCAGCAGGATCGGGGGGTATCCCGGAAACACCATATATTTT,CASRIGGYPGNTIYF
many,TRBV12-3/TRBV12-4,13,TRBJ1-1,NA,TGTGCCAGCAGCGTAGACAAGAACACTGAAGCTTTCTTT,CASSVDKNTEAFF
NA,TRBV7-2,16,TRBJ2-3,NA,TGTGCCAGCAGCTTCCATATAGGGGGAGGGCCAGATACGCAGTATTTT,CASSFHIGGGPDTQYF
NA,TRBV20-1,14,TRBJ1-1,NA,TGCAGTGCTAGAGTGTGGGAAAGTAGTGCTGAAGCTTTCTTT,CSARVWESSAEAFF
NA,TRBV5-6,17,TRBJ2-5,NA,TGTGCCAGCATTACCCTTGGGGTCCAGGGGGGACAAGAGACCCAGTACTTC,CASITLGVQGGQETQYF
NA,TRBV18,16,TRBJ2-5,NA,TGTGCCAGCTCACCAGTCTATGGGTACGACCAAGAGACCCAGTACTTC,CASSPVYGYDQETQYF
many,TRBV11-2,14,TRBJ2-6,NA,TGTGCCAGCAGCTTAGATCGCGGGGCCAACGTCCTGACTTTC,CASSLDRGANVLTF
NA,TRBV12-3/TRBV12-4,14,TRBJ1-1,NA,TGTGCCAGCAGTCCGCGCGGGGGCAACAAGGGGGCTTTCTTT,CASSPRGGNKGAFF
NA,TRBV5-1,15,TRBJ2-2,TRBD1,TGCGCCGGCAGCTGGGGACAGGACGCCACCGGGGAGCTGTTTTTT,CAGSWGQDATGELFF
many,TRBV6-5,13,TRBJ2-7,NA,TGTGCCAGCAGTTACCCAGGGACATCCGAGCAGTACTTC,CASSYPGTSEQYF
NA,TRBV28,11,TRBJ1-2,NA,TGTGCCAGCAGCCGCTCGGGGGGCTACACCTTC,CASSRSGGYTF
many,TRBV7-9,13,TRBJ2-7,TRBD1,TGTGCCAGCAACTTTGGACAGGGAGGCGAGCAGTACTTC,CASNFGQGGEQYF
many,TRBV2,14,TRBJ2-7,TRBD2,TGTGCCAGCAGTGGACTAGCGGCTTTACACGAGCAGTACTTC,CASSGLAALHEQYF
many,TRBV21-1,12,TRBJ2-1,NA,TGTGCCAGCAGCAAAGAGGCCAATGAGCAGTTCTTC,CASSKEANEQFF
NA,TRBV7-2,17,TRBJ1-4,TRBD1,TGTGCCAGCAGCTTAGGGAAAAATACAGGGGAAGGTGAAAAACTGTTTTTT,CASSLGKNTGEGEKLFF
many,TRBV9,15,TRBJ1-5,NA,TGTGCCAGCAGTGTCGGGCCCTTAGGAGGTCAGCCCCAGCATTTT,CASSVGPLGGQPQHF